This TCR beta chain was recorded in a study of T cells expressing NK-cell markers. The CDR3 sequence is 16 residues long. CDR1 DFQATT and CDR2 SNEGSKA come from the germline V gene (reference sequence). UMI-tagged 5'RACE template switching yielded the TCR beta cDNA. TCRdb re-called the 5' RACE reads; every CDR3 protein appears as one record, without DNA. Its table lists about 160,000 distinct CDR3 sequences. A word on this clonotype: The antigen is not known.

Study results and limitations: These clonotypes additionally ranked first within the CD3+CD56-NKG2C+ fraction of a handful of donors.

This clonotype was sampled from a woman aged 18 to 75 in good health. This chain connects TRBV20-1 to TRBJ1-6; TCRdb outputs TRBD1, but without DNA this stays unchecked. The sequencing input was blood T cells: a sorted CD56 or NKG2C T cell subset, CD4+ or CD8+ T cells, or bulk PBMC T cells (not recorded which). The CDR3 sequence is CSARRGRGLSDSPLHF.